This TCR beta chain came from a study of blood T cell repertoires in COVID-19. Study information: T cells, B-cell-depleted T cells, or PBMCs supplied cDNA or gDNA.

Method: immunoSEQ multiplex PCR; TCRdb's copy keeps in-frame clones and lacks some. This table holds tens of thousands of clones, around 81% found once. The CDR3 covers 17 residues. The V gene end was trimmed by 1 base and the J gene end by 7 bases; junction bases not matched to a gene: 13. The germline V gene encodes CDR1 SGDLS and CDR2 YYNGEE. Material: peripheral blood. The source of this sequence is a man between 65 and 79 years old with acute or convalescent COVID-19. The V call is TRBV9, the J call TRBJ2-5; TRBD1 matches 10 bases. CDR3 amino acids: CASSVKGQGVSYGTQYF. DNA for the CDR3: TGTGCCAGCAGCGTAAAAGGACAGGGGGTTTCCTACGGGACCCAGTACTTC.